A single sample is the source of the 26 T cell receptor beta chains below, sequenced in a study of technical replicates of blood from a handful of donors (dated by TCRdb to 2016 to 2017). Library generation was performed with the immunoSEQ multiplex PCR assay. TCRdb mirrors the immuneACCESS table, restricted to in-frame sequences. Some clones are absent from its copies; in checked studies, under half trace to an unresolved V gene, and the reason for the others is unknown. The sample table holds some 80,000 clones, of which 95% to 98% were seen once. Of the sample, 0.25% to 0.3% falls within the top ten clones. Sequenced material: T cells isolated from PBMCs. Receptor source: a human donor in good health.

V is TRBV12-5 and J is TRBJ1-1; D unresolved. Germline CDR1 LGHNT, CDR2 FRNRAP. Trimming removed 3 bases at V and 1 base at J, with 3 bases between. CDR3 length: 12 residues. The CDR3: CASGFGNTEAFF. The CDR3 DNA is TGTGCTAGTGGTTTCGGGAACACTGAAGCTTTCTTT.

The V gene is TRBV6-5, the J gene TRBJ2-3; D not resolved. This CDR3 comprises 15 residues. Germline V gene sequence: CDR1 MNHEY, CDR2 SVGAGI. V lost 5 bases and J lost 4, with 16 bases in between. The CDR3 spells CASSATGLISDTQYF. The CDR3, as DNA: TGTGCCAGCAGTGCGACCGGGTTAATATCAGATACGCAGTATTTT.

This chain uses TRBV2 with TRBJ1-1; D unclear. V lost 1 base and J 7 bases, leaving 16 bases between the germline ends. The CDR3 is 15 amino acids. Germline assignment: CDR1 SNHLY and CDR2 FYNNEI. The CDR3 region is CASSEDTLPGVEAFF. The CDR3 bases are TGTGCCAGCAGTGAAGACACTCTTCCCGGGGTTGAAGCTTTCTTT.

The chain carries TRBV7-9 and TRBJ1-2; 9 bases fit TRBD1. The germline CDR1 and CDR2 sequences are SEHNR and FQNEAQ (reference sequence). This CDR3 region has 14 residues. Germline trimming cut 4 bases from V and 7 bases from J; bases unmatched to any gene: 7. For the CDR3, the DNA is TGTGCCAGCAGCTCGACCTACAGGGGGCTTGGCTACACCTTC. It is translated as CASSSTYRGLGYTF.

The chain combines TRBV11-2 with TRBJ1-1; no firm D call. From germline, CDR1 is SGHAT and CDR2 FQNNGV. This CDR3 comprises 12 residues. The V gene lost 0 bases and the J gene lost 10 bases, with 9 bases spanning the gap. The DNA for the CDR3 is TGTGCCAGCAGCTTAGAGGCAGAGGGAGCTTTCTTT. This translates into CASSLEAEGAFF.

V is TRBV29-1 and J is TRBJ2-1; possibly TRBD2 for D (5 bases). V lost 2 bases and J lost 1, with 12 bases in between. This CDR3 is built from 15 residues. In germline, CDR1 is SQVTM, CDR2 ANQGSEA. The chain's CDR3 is CSVEMEDLSYNEQFF. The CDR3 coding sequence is TGCAGCGTTGAAATGGAGGATTTATCCTACAATGAGCAGTTCTTC.

CDR3: CSVEEVWGGEVDEQFF. CDR3 bases: TGCAGCGTTGAAGAGGTTTGGGGGGGCGAAGTGGATGAGCAGTTCTTC. This chain links TRBV29-1 with TRBJ2-1, with TRBD2 as a possible D gene (7 bases). The germline V and J ends were trimmed by 0 bases and 8 bases, with 20 bases remaining between them. CDR1 is SQVTM, CDR2 ANQGSEA, per germline. The CDR3 length is 16 residues.

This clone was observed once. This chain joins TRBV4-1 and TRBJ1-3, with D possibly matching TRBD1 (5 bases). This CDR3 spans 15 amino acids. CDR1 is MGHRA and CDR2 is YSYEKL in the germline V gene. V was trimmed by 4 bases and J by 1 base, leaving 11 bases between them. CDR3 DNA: TGCGCCAGCAGCCGTACAGGTCTATCTGGAAACACCATATATTTT. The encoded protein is CASSRTGLSGNTIYF.

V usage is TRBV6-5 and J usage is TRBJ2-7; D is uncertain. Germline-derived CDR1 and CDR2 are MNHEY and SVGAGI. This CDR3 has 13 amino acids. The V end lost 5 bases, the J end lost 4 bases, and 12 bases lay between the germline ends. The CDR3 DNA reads TGTGCCAGCAGTGCCTACCAACTATACGAGCAGTACTTC. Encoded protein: CASSAYQLYEQYF.

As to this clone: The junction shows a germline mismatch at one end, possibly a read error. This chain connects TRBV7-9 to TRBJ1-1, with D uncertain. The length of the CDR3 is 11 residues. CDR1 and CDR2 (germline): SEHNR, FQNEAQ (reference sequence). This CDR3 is CASSPNSEAFF. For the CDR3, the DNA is TGTGCCAGCAGCCCAAACAGTGAAGCTTTCTTT.

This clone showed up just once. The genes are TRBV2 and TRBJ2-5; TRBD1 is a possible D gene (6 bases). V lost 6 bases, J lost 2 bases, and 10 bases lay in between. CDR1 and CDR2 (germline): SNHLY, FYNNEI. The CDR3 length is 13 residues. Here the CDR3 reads CASRRDTQETQYF. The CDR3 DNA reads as TGTGCCAGCAGACGGGACACTCAAGAGACCCAGTACTTC. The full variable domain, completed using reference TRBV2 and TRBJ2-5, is EPEVTQTPSHQVTQMGQEVILRCVPISNHLYFYWYRQILGQKVEFLVSFYNNEISEKSEIFDDQFSVERPDGSNFTLKIRSTKLEDSAMYFCASRRDTQETQYFGPGTRLLVL.

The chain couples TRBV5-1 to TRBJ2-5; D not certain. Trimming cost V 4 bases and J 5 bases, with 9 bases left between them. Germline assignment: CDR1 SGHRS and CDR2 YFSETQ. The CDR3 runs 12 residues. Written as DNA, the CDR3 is TGCGCCAGCAGCCCCCCCTCGGAGACCCAGTACTTC. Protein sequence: CASSPPSETQYF.

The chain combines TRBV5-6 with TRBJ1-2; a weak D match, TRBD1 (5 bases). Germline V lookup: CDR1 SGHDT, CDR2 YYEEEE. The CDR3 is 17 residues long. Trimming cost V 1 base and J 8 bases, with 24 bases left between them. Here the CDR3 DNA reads TGTGCCAGCAGCTTGTCCGGAACAGGAGTACACTTGGAGGGCTACACCTTC. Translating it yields CASSLSGTGVHLEGYTF.

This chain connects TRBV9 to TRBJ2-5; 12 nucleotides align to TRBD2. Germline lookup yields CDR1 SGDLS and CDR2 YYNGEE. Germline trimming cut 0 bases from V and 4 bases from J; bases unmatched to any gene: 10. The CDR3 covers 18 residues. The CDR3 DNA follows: TGTGCCAGCAGCGTAGAGGACCTGGGACTAGCGGGTGGAGAGACCCAGTACTTC. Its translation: CASSVEDLGLAGGETQYF.

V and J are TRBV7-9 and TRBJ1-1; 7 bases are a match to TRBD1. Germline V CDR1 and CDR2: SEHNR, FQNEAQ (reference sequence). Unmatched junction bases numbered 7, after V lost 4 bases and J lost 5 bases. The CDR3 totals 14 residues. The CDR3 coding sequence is TGTGCCAGCAGCTCCCAAGACAGGGTAACTGAAGCTTTCTTT. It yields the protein CASSSQDRVTEAFF.

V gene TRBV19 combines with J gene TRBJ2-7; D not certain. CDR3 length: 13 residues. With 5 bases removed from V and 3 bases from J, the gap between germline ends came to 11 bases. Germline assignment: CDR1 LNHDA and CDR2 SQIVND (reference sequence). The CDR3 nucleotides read TGTGCCAGTAGTCTCGGTTTAGTCTACGAGCAGTACTTC. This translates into CASSLGLVYEQYF.

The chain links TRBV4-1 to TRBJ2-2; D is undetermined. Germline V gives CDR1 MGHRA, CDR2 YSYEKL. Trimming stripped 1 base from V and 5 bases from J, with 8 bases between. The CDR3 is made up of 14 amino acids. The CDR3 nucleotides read TGCGCCAGCAGCCAAGCCGGAGCAACCGGGGAGCTGTTTTTT. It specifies CASSQAGATGELFF.

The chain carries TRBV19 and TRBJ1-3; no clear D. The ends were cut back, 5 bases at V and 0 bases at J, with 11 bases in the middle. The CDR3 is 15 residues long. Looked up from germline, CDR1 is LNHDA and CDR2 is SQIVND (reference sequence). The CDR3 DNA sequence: TGTGCCAGTAGTTCCGGGATCATCTCTGGAAACACCATATATTTT. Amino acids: CASSSGIISGNTIYF.

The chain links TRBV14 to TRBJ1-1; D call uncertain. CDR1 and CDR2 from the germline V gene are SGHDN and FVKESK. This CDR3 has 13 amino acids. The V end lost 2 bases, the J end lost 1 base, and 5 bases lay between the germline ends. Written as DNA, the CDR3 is TGTGCCAGCAGCCAAAACAGGAACACTGAAGCTTTCTTT. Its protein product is CASSQNRNTEAFF.

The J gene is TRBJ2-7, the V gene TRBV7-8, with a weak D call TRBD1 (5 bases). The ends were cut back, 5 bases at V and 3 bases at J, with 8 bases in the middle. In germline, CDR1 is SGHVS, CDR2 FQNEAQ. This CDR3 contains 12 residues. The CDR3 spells CASSGDSYEQYF. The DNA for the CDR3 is TGTGCCAGCAGCGGAGACAGCTACGAGCAGTACTTC.

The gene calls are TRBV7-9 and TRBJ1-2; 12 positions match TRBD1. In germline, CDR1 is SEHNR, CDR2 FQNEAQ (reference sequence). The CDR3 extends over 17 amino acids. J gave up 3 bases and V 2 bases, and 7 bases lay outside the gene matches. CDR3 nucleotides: TGTGCCAGCAGCTTATTGGGACAGGGGGCGGTTGACTATGGCTACACCTTC. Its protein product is CASSLLGQGAVDYGYTF.

DNA of the CDR3: TGTGCCAGCAGCCTCTCGCAGGTCCAAGAGACCCAGTACTTC. This gives the protein CASSLSQVQETQYF. The rearrangement links TRBV9 to TRBJ2-5; no reliable D call. The CDR3 length is 14 residues. In germline, CDR1 is SGDLS, CDR2 YYNGEE. Trimming stripped 4 bases from V and 1 base from J, with 11 bases between.

CDR3 coding DNA: TGTGCCAGCAGCTCCGGGACAGGGCGGTACGAGCAGTACTTC. This translates into CASSSGTGRYEQYF. The chain links TRBV7-2 to TRBJ2-7; 9 bases fit TRBD1. CDR1 SGHTA and CDR2 FQGNSA come from the germline V gene. This CDR3 has 14 residues. Trimming took 4 bases from V and 4 from J; bases not matched to a gene: 5.

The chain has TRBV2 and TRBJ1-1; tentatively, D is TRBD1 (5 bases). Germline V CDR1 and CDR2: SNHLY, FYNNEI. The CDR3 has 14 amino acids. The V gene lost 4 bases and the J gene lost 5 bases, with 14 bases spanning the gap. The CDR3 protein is CASSARGYRTEAFF. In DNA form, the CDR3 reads TGTGCCAGCAGTGCAAGGGGTTATAGAACTGAAGCTTTCTTT.

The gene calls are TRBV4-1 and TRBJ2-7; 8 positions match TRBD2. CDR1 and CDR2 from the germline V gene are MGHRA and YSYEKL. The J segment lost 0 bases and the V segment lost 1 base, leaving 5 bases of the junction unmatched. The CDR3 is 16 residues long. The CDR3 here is CASSQVLAESSYEQYF. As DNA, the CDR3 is TGCGCCAGCAGCCAAGTACTAGCGGAAAGCTCCTACGAGCAGTACTTC.

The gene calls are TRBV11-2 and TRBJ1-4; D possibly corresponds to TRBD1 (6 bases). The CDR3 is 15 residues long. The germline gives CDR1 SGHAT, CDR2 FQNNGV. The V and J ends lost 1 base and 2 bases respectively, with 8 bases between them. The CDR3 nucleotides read TGTGCCAGCAGCTTAGCAGGGGTGACTAATGAAAAACTGTTTTTT. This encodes CASSLAGVTNEKLFF.